This note documents a single T cell receptor beta chain sequence. Its antigen remains unknown. Following culture for around 10 days, CD4+ T cells were isolated. According to PCR results, the person was infected with SARS-CoV-2 between March and December 2020. Participants each got two BNT162b2 or mRNA-1273 vaccine doses. Half the medium was swapped for IL-2 medium on days 3 and 7. The sample originates from a study of vaccination effects on CD4 cells after COVID-19. As for the study in general: Some 2.2 million PBMC per well were cultured with approximately 9.7 IU/ml IL-2 and 7.5 to 10 ug/ml peptides.

TCRdb's copy holds only in-frame clones and misses some; the assay was immunoSEQ multiplex PCR. The sample records under 40,000 clones, roughly four fifths being singletons. Germline V lookup: CDR1 MNHEY, CDR2 SMNVEV (reference sequence). This CDR3 is 15 amino acids long. V was pared by 4 bases and J by 4 bases, with 4 bases of the junction left unmatched. The clonotype comes from a human donor who had a prior SARS-CoV-2 infection. The input for sequencing was CD4+ T cells from PBMCs cultured without peptide, taken after COVID-19 vaccination. The chain recombines TRBV27 with TRBJ2-5, with TRBD2 matching 12 bases. The CDR3 nucleotides are TGTGCCAGCAGTTCTCTAGCGGGGGGGCCAGAGACCCAGTACTTC. This codes for CASSSLAGGPETQYF.